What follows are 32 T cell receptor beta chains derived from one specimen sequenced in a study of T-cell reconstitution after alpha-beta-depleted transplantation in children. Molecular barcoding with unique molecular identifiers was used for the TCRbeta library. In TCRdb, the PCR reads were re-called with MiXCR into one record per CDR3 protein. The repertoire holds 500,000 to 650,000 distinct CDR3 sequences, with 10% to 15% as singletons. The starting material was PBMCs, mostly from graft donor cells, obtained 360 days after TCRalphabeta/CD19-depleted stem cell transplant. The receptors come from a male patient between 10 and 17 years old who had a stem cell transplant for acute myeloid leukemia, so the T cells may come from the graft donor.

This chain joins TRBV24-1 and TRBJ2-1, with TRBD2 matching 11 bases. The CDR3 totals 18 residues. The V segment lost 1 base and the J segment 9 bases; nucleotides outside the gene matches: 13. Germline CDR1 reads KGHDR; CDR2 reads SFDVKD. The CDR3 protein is CATSDFPRTSGSLGEQFF. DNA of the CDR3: TGTGCCACCAGTGATTTTCCCCGAACTAGCGGGAGCTTGGGTGAGCAGTTCTTC.

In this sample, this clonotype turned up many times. Written as DNA, the CDR3 is TGCGCCAGCAGCTTTATTCGAGCAGGGGTTCGCACCGGGGAGCTGTTTTTT. As protein: CASSFIRAGVRTGELFF. V usage is TRBV5-1 and J usage is TRBJ2-2; weak D call: TRBD1 (6 bases). Germline V gene sequence: CDR1 SGHRS, CDR2 YFSETQ. The CDR3 covers 17 residues. Trimming took off 2 bases at V and 4 bases at J, with 18 bases between the two ends.

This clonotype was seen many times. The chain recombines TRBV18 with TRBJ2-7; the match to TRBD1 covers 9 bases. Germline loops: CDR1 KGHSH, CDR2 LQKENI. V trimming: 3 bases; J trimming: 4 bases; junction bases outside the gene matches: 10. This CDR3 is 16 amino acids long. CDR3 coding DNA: TGTGCCAGCTCACCCCTCCATACAGGGGGCGAGTACGAGCAGTACTTC. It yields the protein CASSPLHTGGEYEQYF.

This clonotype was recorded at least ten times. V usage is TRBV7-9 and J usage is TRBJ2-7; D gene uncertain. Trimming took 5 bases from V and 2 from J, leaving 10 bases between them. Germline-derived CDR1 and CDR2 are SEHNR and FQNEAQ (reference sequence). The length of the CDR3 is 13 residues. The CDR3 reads CASSPKGPYEQYF. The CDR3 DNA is TGTGCCAGCAGCCCGAAGGGTCCCTACGAGCAGTACTTC. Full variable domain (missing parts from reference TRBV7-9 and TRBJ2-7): DTGVSQNPRHKITKRGQNVTFRCDPISEHNRLYWYRQTLGQGPEFLTYFQNEAQLEKSRLLSDRFSAERPKGSFSTLEIQRTEQGDSAMYLCASSPKGPYEQYFGPGTRLTVT.

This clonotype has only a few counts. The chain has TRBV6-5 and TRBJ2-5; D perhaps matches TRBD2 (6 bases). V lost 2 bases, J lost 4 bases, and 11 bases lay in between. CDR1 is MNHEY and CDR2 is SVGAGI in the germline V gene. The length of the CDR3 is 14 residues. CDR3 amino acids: CASSYPNGRETQYF. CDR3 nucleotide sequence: TGTGCCAGCAGTTACCCCAACGGGAGAGAGACCCAGTACTTC.

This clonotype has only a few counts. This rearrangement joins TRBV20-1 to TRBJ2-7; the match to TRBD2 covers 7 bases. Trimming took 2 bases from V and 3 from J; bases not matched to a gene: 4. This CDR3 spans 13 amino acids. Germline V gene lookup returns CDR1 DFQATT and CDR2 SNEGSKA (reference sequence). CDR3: CSARSGADYEQYF. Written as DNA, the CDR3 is TGCAGTGCTAGAAGCGGGGCCGACTACGAGCAGTACTTC.

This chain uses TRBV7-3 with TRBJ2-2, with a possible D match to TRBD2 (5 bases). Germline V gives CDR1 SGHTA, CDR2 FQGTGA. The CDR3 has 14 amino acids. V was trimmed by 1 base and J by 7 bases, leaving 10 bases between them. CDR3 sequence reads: CASSLSREGGELFF. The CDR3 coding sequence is TGTGCCAGCAGCTTAAGTCGCGAGGGCGGGGAGCTGTTTTTT. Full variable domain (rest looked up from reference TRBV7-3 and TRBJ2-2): GAGVSQTPSNKVTEKGKYVELRCDPISGHTALYWYRQSLGQGPEFLIYFQGTGAADDSGLPNDRFFAVRPEGSVSTLKIQRTERGDSAVYLCASSLSREGGELFFGEGSRLTVL.

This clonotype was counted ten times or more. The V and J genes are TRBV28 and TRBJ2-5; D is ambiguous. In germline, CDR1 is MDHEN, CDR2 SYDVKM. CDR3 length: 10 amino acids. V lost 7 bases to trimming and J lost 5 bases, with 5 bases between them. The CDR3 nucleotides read TGTGCCAGCACCCCCGAGACCCAGTACTTC. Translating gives CASTPETQYF.

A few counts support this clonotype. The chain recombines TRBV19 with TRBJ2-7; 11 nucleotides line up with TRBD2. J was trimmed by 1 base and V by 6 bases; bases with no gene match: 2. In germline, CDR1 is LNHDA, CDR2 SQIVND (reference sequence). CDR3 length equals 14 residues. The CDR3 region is CASRTSGTSYEQYF. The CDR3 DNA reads TGTGCCAGTAGGACTAGCGGGACATCCTACGAGCAGTACTTC.

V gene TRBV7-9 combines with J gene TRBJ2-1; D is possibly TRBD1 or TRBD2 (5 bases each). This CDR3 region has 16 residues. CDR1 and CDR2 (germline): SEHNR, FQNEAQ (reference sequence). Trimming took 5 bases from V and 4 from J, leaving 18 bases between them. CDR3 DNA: TGTGCCAGCAGCCTGAGGGCCTTTGGGGGTTACAATGAGCAGTTCTTC. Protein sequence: CASSLRAFGGYNEQFF. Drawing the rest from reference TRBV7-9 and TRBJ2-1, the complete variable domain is DTGVSQNPRHKITKRGQNVTFRCDPISEHNRLYWYRQTLGQGPEFLTYFQNEAQLEKSRLLSDRFSAERPKGSFSTLEIQRTEQGDSAMYLCASSLRAFGGYNEQFFGPGTRLTVL.

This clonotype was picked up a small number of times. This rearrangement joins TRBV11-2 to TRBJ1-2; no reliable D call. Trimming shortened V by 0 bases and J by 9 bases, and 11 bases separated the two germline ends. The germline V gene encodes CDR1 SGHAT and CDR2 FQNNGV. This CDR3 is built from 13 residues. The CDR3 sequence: CASSLDPSTRYTF. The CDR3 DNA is TGTGCCAGCAGCTTAGATCCAAGTACCCGCTACACCTTC.

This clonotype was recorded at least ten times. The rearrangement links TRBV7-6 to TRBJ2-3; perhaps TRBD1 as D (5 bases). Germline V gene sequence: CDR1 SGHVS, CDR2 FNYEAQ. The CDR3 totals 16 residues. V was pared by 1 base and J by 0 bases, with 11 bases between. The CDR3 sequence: CASSLVRGSSTDTQYF. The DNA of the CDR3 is TGTGCCAGCAGCTTAGTAAGGGGATCTAGCACAGATACGCAGTATTTT.

The CDR3 loop is CASSIRLAAYNEQFF. CDR3 nucleotides: TGTGCCAGCAGCATACGACTAGCGGCGTACAATGAGCAGTTCTTC. The chain has TRBV13 and TRBJ2-1, with 9 bases matching TRBD2. CDR3 length equals 15 residues. With V trimmed by 5 bases and J by 4 bases, 6 bases remained unmatched. Looked up from germline, CDR1 is PRHDT and CDR2 is FYEKMQ (reference sequence).

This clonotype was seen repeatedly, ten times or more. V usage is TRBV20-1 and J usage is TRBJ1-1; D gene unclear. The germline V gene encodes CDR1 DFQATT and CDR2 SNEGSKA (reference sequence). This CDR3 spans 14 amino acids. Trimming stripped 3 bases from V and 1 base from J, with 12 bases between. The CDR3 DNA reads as TGCAGTGCTAGCCCGCCCCGAGGGAACACTGAAGCTTTCTTT. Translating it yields CSASPPRGNTEAFF.

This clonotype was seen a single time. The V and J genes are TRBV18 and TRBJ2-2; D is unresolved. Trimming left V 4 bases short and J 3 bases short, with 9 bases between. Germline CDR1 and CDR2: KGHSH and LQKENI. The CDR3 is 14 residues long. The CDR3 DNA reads TGTGCCAGCTCACGCTTAACTGACACCGGGGAGCTGTTTTTT. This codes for CASSRLTDTGELFF.

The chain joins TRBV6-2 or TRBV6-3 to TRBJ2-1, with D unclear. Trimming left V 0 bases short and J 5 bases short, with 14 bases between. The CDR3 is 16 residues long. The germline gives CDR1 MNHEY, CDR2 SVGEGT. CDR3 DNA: TGTGCCAGCAGTTACTCACCCGGAAAGTACGACAATGAGCAGTTCTTC. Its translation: CASSYSPGKYDNEQFF.

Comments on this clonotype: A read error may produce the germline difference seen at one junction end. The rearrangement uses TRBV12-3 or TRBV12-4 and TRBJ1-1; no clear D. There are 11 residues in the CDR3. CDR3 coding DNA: TGTGCCAGCAGCTTAGTTCTTCAAGCTTTCTTT. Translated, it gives CASSLVLQAFF.

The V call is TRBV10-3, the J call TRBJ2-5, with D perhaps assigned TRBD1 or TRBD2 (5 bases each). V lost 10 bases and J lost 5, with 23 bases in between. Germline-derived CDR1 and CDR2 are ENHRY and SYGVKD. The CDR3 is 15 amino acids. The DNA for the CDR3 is TGTGCCACCCTGACCCTGGTGGGGCGAGGGGAGACCCAGTACTTC. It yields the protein CATLTLVGRGETQYF.

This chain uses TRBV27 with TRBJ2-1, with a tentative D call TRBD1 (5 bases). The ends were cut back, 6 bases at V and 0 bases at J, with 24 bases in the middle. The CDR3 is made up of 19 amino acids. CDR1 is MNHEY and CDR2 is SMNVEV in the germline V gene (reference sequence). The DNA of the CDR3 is TGTGCCAGCAGAAGAACCCAGGGCCCCTCGTCTTTCTCCTACAATGAGCAGTTCTTC. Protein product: CASRRTQGPSSFSYNEQFF.

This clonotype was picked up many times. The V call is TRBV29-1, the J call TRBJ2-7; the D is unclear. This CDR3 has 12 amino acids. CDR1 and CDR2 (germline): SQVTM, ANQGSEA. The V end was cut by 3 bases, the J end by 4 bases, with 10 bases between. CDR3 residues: CSVESIYYEQYF. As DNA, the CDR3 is TGCAGCGTTGAGTCGATTTATTACGAGCAGTACTTC.

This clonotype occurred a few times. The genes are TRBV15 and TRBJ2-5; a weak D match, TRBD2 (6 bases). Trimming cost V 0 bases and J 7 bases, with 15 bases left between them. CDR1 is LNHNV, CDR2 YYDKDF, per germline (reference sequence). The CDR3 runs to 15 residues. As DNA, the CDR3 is TGTGCCACCAGCAGAGAGACGGGAGAGATCGGGACCCAGTACTTC. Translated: CATSRETGEIGTQYF.

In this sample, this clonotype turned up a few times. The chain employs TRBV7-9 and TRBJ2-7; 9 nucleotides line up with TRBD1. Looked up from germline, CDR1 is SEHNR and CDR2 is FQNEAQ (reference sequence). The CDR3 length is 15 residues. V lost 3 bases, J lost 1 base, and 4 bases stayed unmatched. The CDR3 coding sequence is TGTGCCAGCAGCTTGAAAGACAGGGGGTCCTACGAGCAGTACTTC. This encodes CASSLKDRGSYEQYF.

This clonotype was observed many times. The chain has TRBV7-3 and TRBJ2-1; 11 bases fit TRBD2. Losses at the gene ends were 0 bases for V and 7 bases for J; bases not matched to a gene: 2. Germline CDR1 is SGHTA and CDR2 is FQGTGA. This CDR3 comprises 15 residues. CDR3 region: CASSLTGLAGNEQFF. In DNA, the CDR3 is TGTGCCAGCAGCTTAACCGGACTAGCGGGTAATGAGCAGTTCTTC.

CDR3 loop: CASSLAVDSRRTQYF. The CDR3 nucleotides read TGTGCCAGCAGCTTAGCAGTCGATAGTCGTCGGACCCAGTACTTC. The V and J genes are TRBV7-2 and TRBJ2-5; D gene uncertain. V lost 0 bases to trimming and J lost 7 bases, with 15 bases between them. The CDR3 has 15 residues. Looked up from germline, CDR1 is SGHTA and CDR2 is FQGNSA.

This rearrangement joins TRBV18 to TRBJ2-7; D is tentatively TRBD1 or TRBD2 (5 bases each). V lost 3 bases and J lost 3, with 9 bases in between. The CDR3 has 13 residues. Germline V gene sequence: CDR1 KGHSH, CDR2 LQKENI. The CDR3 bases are TGTGCCAGCTCACCGGGGGAGAGCTACGAGCAGTACTTC. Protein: CASSPGESYEQYF.

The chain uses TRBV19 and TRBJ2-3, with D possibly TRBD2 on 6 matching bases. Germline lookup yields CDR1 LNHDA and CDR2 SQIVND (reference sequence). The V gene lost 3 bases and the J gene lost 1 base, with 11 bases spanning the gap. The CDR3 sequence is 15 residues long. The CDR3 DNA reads TGTGCCAGTAGTATGGGAGGCCCGGGCACAGATACGCAGTATTTT. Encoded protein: CASSMGGPGTDTQYF.

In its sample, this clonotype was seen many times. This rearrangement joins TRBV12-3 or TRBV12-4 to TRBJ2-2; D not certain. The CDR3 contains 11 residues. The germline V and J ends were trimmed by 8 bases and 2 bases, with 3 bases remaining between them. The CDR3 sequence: CASGNTGELFF. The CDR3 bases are TGTGCCAGCGGAAACACCGGGGAGCTGTTTTTT.

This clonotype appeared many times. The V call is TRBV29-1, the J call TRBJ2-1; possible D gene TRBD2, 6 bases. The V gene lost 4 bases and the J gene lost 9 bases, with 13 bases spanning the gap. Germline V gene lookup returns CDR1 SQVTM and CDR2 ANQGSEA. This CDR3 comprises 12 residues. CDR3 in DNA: TGCAGCGTTGGTGGCGGGATTACTGAGCAGTTCTTC. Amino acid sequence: CSVGGGITEQFF.

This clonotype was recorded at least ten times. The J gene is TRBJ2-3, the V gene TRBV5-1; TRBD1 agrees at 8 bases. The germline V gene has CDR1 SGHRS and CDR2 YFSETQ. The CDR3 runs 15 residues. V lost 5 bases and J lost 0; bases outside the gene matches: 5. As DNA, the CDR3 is TGCGCCAGCAGGGGGACAGGCTCTAGCACAGATACGCAGTATTTT. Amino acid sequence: CASRGTGSSTDTQYF.

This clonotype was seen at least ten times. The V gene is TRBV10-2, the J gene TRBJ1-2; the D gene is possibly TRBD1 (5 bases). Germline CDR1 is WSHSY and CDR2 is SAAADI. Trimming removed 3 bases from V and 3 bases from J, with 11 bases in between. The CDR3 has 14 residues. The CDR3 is CASSEAGSHYGYTF. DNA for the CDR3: TGCGCCAGCAGTGAAGCAGGGTCCCACTATGGCTACACCTTC.

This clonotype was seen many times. For the CDR3, the DNA is TGTGCCAGCAGCCAAGATCAGTACAGACAACCTCCCTACAATGAGCAGTTCTTC. This encodes CASSQDQYRQPPYNEQFF. J is TRBJ2-1 and V is TRBV3-1; D gene unclear. CDR1 and CDR2 (germline): LGHDT, YNNKEL (reference sequence). There are 18 residues in the CDR3. Trimming removed 0 bases at V and 2 bases at J, with 17 bases between.

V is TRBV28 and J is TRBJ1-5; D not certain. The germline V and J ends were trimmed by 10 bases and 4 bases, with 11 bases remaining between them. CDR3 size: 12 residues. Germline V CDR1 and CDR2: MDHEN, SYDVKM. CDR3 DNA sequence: TGTGCCACCGAATCACCTAATCAGCCCCAGCATTTT. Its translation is CATESPNQPQHF.